The clone carrying this TCR beta chain was found many times. Its target is not known. The library came from three nested PCR rounds adapted from ARM-PCR protocols. TCRdb independently ran MiXCR on the multiplex PCR reads; one entry per CDR3 protein. The sample carries about 76,000 distinct CDR3 sequences, 70% to 90% recorded once. No cell sorting was done before RNA was extracted from the tissue. More than 3 cm separated this lung sample from the edge of the tumor. These data belong to a study of tumor and adjacent non-tumor tissue in lung cancer. Findings and caveats of the study: Shorter survival was associated with higher TCR diversity in tumors. Tumor repertoires had a smaller top 100 clone share than normal lung.

This CDR3 spans 12 amino acids. V shed 10 bases, J shed 6 bases, and the junction held 3 bases outside the gene matches. This chain uses TRBV12-3 or TRBV12-4 with TRBJ2-3; TRBD2 agrees at 11 bases. The specimen sequenced was distant non-tumor lung tissue. This receptor was identified in a man between 60 and 75 years old with non-small cell lung cancer. The CDR3 reads CATRTSGDTQYF. CDR3 bases: TGTGCCACAAGGACTAGCGGGGATACGCAGTATTTT.